This section outlines one TCR beta chain sequence together with its context. This entry is derived from a study of blood T cell repertoires in COVID-19. The germline V and J ends were trimmed by 4 bases and 2 bases, with 12 bases remaining between them. The CDR3 sequence is 15 residues long. Germline V gene sequence: CDR1 LGHDT, CDR2 YNNKEL (reference sequence). Repertoires were generated with immunoSEQ multiplex PCR, while TCRdb's copy carries only in-frame clones and drops some. The table has 200,000 to 250,000 clones, roughly 80% seen once. The chain couples TRBV3-1 (or the pseudogene TRBV3-2) to TRBJ1-3, with D tentatively TRBD1 (6 bases). The origin of this receptor is a woman between 65 and 79 years old with acute or convalescent COVID-19. Sequenced: peripheral blood. The CDR3 spells CASSPSQGAGNTIYF. DNA of the CDR3: TGTGCCAGCAGCCCTTCACAGGGCGCTGGAAACACCATATATTTT.